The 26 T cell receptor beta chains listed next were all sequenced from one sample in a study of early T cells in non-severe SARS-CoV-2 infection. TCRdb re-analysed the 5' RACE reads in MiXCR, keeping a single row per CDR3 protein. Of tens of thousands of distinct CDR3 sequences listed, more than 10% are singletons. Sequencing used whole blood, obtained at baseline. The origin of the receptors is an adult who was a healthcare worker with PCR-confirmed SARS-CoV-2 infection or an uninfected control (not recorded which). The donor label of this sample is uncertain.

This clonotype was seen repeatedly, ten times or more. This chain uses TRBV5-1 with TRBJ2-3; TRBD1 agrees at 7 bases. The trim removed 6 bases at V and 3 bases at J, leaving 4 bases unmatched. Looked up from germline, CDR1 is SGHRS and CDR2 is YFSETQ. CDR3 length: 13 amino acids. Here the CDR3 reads CASNRDSTDTQYF. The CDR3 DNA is TGCGCCAGCAACCGGGACAGTACAGATACGCAGTATTTT.

CDR3: CASSQHPPGQGFRYEQYV. DNA for the CDR3: TGCGCCAGCAGCCAACACCCACCTGGACAAGGATTCCGCTACGAGCAGTACGTC. The chain joins TRBV4-1 to TRBJ2-7; tentative D call: TRBD1 (5 bases). The CDR3 has 18 amino acids. The V and J ends lost 2 bases and 3 bases respectively, with 23 bases between them. Germline lookup yields CDR1 MGHRA and CDR2 YSYEKL.

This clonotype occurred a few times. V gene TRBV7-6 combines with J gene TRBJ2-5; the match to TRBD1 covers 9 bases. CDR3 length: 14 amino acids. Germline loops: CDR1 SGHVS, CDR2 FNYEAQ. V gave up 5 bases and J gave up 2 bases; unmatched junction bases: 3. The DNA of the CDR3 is TGTGCCAGCAGCCAGGACAGGGGTCAAGAGACCCAGTACTTC. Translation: CASSQDRGQETQYF.

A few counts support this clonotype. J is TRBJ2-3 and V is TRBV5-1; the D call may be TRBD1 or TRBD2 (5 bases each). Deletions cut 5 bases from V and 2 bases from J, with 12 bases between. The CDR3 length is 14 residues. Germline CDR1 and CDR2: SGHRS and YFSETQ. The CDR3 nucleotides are TGCGCCAGCAGGGGGGTCACCACCACAGATACGCAGTATTTT. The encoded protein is CASRGVTTTDTQYF.

The CDR3 loop is CASRSDRITDTQYF. The DNA for the CDR3 is TGTGCCAGCCGCTCGGACAGGATCACAGATACGCAGTATTTT. The chain has TRBV6-6 and TRBJ2-3; 7 bases line up with TRBD1. There are 14 residues in the CDR3. With 8 bases clipped from V and 2 bases from J, the junction kept 7 bases outside the gene matches. The germline V gene has CDR1 MNHNY and CDR2 SVGAGI (reference sequence).

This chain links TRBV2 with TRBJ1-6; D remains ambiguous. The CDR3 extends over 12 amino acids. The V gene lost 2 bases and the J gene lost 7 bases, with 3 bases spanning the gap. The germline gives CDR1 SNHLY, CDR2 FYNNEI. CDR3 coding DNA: TGTGCCAGCAGTGAACAGAATTCACCCCTCCACTTT. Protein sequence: CASSEQNSPLHF. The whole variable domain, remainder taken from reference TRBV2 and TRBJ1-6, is EPEVTQTPSHQVTQMGQEVILRCVPISNHLYFYWYRQILGQKVEFLVSFYNNEISEKSEIFDDQFSVERPDGSNFTLKIRSTKLEDSAMYFCASSEQNSPLHFGNGTRLTVT.

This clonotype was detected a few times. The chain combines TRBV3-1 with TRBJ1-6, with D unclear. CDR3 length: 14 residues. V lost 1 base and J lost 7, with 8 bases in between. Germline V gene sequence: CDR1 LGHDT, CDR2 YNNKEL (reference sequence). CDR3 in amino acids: CASSQVAANSPLHF. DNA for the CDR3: TGTGCCAGCAGCCAAGTTGCCGCGAATTCACCCCTCCACTTT.

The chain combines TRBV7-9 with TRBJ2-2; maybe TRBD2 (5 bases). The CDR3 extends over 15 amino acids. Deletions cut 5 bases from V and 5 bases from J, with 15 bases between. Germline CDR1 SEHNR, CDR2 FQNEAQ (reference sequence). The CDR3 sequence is CASSNTTGSTGELFF. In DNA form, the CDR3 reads TGTGCCAGCAGCAACACCACGGGAAGTACCGGGGAGCTGTTTTTT. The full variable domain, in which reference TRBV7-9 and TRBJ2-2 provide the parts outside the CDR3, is DTGVSQNPRHKITKRGQNVTFRCDPISEHNRLYWYRQTLGQGPEFLTYFQNEAQLEKSRLLSDRFSAERPKGSFSTLEIQRTEQGDSAMYLCASSNTTGSTGELFFGEGSRLTVL.

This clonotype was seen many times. The CDR3 bases are TGTGCCAGCGGACTTAGCGGGGCAAACAATGAGCAGTTCTTC. Translated: CASGLSGANNEQFF. The rearrangement joins TRBV11-2 to TRBJ2-1; TRBD2 matches at 8 bases. The CDR3 sequence is 14 residues long. Unmatched junction bases numbered 8, after V lost 8 bases and J lost 5 bases. Germline V gene lookup returns CDR1 SGHAT and CDR2 FQNNGV.

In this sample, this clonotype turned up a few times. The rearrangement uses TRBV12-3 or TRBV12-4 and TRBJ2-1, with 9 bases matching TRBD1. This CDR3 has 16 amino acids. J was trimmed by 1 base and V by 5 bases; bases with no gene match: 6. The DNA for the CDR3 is TGTGCCAGCAGTCGACAGGGGGGAGGGTCCTACAATGAGCAGTTCTTC. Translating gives CASSRQGGGSYNEQFF.

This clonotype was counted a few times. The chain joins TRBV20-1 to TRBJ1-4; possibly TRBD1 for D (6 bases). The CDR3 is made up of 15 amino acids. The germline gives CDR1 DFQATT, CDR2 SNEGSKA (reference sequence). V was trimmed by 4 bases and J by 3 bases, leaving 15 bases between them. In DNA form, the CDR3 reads TGCAGTGCTAAATCCATTGGACAGTCTAATGAAAAACTGTTTTTT. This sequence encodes CSAKSIGQSNEKLFF.

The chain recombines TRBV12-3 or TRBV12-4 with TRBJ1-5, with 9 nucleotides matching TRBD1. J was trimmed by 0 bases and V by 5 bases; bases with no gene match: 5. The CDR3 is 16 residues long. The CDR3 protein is CASSLGTGHSNQPQHF. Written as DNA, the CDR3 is TGTGCCAGCAGTCTGGGGACAGGGCATAGCAATCAGCCCCAGCATTTT.

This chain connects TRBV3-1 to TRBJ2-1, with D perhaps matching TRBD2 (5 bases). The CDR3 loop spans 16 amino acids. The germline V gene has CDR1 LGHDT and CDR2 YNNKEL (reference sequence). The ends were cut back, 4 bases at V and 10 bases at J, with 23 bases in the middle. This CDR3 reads CASSPDLASLGKEQFF. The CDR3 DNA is TGTGCCAGCAGCCCTGACCTAGCTTCTCTGGGGAAGGAGCAGTTCTTC.

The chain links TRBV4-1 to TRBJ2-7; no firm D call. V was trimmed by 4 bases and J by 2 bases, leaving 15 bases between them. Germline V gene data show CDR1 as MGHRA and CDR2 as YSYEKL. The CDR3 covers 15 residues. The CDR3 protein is CASSPSETSAYEQYV. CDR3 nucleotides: TGCGCCAGCAGCCCATCAGAGACGTCGGCCTACGAGCAGTACGTC.

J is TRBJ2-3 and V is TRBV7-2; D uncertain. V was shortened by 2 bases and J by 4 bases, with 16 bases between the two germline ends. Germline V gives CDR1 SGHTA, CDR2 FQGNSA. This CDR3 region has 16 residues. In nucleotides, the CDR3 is TGTGCCAGCAGCTTATTTCGTACACTGGGTCCAGATACGCAGTATTTT. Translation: CASSLFRTLGPDTQYF.

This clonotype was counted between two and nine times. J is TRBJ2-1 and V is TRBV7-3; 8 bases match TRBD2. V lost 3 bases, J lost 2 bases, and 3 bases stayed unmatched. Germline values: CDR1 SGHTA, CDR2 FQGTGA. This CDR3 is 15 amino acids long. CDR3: CASSFRRGAYNEQFF. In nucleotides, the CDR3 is TGTGCCAGCAGCTTCCGGCGGGGGGCCTACAATGAGCAGTTCTTC.

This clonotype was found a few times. Here the CDR3 reads CSASNRPTDTQYF. The CDR3 DNA follows: TGCAGTGCTAGTAACAGACCCACAGATACGCAGTATTTT. The V and J genes are TRBV20-1 and TRBJ2-3; D ambiguous. Trimming shortened V by 3 bases and J by 2 bases, and 9 bases separated the two germline ends. CDR3 length: 13 amino acids. Per the germline V gene, CDR1 is DFQATT and CDR2 is SNEGSKA (reference sequence).

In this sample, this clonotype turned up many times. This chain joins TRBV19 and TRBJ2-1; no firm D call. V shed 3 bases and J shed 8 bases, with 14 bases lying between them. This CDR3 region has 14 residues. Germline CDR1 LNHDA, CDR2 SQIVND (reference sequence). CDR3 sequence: CASSIGQTSDEQFF. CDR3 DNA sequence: TGTGCCAGTAGTATTGGGCAAACCTCCGATGAGCAGTTCTTC.

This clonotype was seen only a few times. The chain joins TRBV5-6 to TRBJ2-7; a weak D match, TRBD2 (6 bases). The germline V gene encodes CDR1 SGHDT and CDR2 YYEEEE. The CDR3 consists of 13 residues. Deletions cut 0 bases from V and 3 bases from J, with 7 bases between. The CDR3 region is CASSLVGGYEQYV. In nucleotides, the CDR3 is TGTGCCAGCAGCTTGGTCGGGGGCTACGAGCAGTACGTC.

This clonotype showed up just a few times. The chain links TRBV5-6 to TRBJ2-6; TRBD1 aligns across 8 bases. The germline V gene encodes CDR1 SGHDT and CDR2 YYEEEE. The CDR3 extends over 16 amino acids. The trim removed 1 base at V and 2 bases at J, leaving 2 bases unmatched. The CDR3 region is CASSLQGAAGANVLTF. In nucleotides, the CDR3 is TGTGCCAGCAGCTTGCAGGGGGCAGCTGGGGCCAACGTCCTGACTTTC.

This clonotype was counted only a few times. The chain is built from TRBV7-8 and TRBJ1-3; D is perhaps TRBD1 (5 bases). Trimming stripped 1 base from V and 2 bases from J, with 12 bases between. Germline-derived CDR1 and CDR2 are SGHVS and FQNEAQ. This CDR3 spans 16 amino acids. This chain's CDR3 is CASSLEAGYTGNTIYF. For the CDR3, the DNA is TGTGCCAGCAGCTTAGAGGCAGGGTACACTGGAAACACCATATATTTT.

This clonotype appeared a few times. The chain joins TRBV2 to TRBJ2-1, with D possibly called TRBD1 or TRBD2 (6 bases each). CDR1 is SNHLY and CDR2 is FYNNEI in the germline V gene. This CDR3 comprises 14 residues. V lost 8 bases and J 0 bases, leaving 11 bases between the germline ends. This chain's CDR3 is CASRGGSSYNEQFF. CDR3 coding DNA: TGTGCCAGCCGAGGGGGGAGCTCCTACAATGAGCAGTTCTTC.

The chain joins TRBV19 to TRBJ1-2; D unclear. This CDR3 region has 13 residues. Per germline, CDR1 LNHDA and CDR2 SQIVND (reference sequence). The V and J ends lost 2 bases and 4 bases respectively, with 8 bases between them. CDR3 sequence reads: CASSINLAYGYTF. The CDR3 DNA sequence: TGTGCCAGTAGTATAAATCTTGCCTATGGCTACACCTTC.

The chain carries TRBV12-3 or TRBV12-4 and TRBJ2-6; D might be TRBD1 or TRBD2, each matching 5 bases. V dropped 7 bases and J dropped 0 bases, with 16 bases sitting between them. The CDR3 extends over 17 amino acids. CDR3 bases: TGTGCCAGCACCAGAAGGGACGGTTACTCTGGGGCCAACGTCCTGACTTTC. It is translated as CASTRRDGYSGANVLTF.

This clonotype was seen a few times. Here the CDR3 DNA reads TGTGCCAGCAGTGAAGCGTCTGTCTTTTCGGGACAGGCTATTTCCGAGCAGTACGTC. Translated: CASSEASVFSGQAISEQYV. The V gene is TRBV6-1, the J gene TRBJ2-7; 8 bases match TRBD1. CDR3 length: 19 residues. The V gene end was trimmed by 0 bases and the J gene end by 6 bases; junction bases not matched to a gene: 19. Germline lookup yields CDR1 MNHNS and CDR2 SASEGT.

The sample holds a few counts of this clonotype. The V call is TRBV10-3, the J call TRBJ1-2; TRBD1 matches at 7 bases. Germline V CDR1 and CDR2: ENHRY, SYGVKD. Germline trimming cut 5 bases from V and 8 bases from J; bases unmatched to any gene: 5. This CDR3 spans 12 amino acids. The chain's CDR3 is CAISIQGDGYTF. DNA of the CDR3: TGTGCCATCAGTATCCAGGGGGACGGCTACACCTTC.